The clone carrying this T cell receptor beta chain was recorded once. Trimming took 5 bases from V and 3 from J, leaving 10 bases between them. Germline V lookup: CDR1 PRHDT, CDR2 FYEKMQ (reference sequence). The CDR3 consists of 13 residues. The record originates from a study of blood T cell repertoires in COVID-19. Assay used: immunoSEQ multiplex PCR; TCRdb lists only in-frame clones, some missing. The sample lists roughly 180,000 clones, about 88% occurring once. The chain carries TRBV13 and TRBJ2-5; D uncertain. The sequenced sample consisted of peripheral blood. This TCR was recovered from a man aged 18 to 35 with acute or convalescent COVID-19. The CDR3 nucleotides are TGTGCCAGCAGCCTGGAACAGAAAGAGACCCAGTACTTC. Protein product: CASSLEQKETQYF.